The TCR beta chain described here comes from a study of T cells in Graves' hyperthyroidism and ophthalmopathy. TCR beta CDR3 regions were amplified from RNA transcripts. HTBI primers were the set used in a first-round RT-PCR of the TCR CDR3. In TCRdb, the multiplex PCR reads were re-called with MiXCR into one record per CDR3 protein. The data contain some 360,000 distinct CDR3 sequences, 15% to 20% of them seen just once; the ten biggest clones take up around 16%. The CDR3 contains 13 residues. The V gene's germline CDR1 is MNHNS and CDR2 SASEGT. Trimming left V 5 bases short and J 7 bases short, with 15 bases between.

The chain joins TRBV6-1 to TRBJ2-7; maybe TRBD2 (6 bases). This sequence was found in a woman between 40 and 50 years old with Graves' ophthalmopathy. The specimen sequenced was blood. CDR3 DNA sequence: TGTGCCAGCAGTCCAGGGACTGCCCGAGAGCAGTACTTC. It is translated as CASSPGTAREQYF.